This T cell receptor beta chain was sequenced for a study of OX40 agonist ivuxolimab in advanced cancers. At the level of the study: Intravenous ivuxolimab was administered to patients every 2 weeks at 0.01 to 10 mg/kg. Those treated in dose escalation had hepatocellular carcinoma, melanoma, renal cell cancer or head and neck cancer. At around 81% male, the cohort had a mean age of 60 years, ranging from about 20 to 80. Study conclusions and caveats: On average, a greater number of expanded clones characterised CD8+ T cells relative to CD4+.

Assay: immunoSEQ multiplex PCR; the TCRdb copy retains only in-frame clones and omits some. The sample consists of roughly 93,000 clones, 70% to 85% of them appearing once. The J segment lost 0 bases and the V segment lost 3 bases, leaving 5 bases of the junction unmatched. Germline V gives CDR1 KGHSH, CDR2 LQKENI. This CDR3 comprises 16 residues. About this clone itself: Its target is not known.

The V call is TRBV18, the J call TRBJ1-3; the match to TRBD1 covers 7 bases. The sequence came from an adult with an advanced solid tumor such as melanoma, head and neck, liver or kidney cancer. The material was CD4+ or CD8+ T cells sorted from blood, obtained in a trial of the OX40 agonist ivuxolimab. This CDR3 is CASSPKGANSGNTIYF. In nucleotides, the CDR3 is TGTGCCAGCTCACCTAAGGGGGCCAACTCTGGAAACACCATATATTTT. Looking up the rest from reference TRBV18 and TRBJ1-3 gives the full variable domain: NAGVMQNPRHLVRRRGQEARLRCSPMKGHSHVYWYRQLPEEGLKFMVYLQKENIIDESGMPKERFSAEFPKEGPSILRIQQVVRGDSAAYFCASSPKGANSGNTIYFGEGSWLTVV.